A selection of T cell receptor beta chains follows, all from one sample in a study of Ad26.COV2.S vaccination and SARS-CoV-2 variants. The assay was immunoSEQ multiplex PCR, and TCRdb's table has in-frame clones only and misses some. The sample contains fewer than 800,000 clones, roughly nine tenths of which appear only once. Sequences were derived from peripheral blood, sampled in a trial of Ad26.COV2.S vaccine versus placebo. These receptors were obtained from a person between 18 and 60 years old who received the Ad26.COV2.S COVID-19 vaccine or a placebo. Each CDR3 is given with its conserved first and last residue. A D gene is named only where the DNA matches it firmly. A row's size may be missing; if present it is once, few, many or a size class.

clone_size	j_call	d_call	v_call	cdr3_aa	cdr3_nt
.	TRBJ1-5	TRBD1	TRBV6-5	CASGQGYNQPQHF	TGTGCCAGCGGACAGGGTTACAATCAGCCCCAGCATTTT
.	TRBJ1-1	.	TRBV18	CASSPKQTMNTEAFF	TGTGCCAGCTCACCAAAACAGACCATGAACACTGAAGCTTTCTTT
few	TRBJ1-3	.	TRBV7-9	CASSLNDRRNTIYF	TGTGCCAGCAGCTTAAACGACAGACGAAACACCATATATTTT
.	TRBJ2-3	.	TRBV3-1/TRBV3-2	CASSRAERGSTDTQYF	TGTGCCAGCAGCCGAGCTGAGAGGGGTTCCACAGATACGCAGTATTTT
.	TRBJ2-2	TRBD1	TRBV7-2	CASSWGTGANTGELFF	TGTGCCAGCAGCTGGGGGACAGGGGCGAACACCGGGGAGCTGTTTTTT
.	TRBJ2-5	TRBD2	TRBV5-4	CASSPRGGLARETQYF	TGTGCCAGCAGCCCAAGGGGTGGACTAGCGCGAGAGACCCAGTACTTC
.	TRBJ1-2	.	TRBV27	CASTPETGGRYGYTF	TGTGCCAGCACCCCCGAGACCGGGGGCCGCTATGGCTACACCTTC
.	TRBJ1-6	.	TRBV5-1	CASSLAGLSSPLHF	TGCGCCAGCAGCTTGGCTGGGTTATCATCACCCCTCCACTTT
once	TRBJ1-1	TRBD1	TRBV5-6	CASSFDRGRVNTEAFF	TGTGCCAGCAGCTTCGACAGGGGGCGCGTCAACACTGAAGCTTTCTTT
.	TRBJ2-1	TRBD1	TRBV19	CASNDRGRPYNEQFF	TGTGCCAGTAATGACAGGGGTAGGCCCTACAATGAGCAGTTCTTC
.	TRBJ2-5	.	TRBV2	CASILGPGETQYF	TGTGCCAGCATCTTGGGCCCAGGAGAGACCCAGTACTTC